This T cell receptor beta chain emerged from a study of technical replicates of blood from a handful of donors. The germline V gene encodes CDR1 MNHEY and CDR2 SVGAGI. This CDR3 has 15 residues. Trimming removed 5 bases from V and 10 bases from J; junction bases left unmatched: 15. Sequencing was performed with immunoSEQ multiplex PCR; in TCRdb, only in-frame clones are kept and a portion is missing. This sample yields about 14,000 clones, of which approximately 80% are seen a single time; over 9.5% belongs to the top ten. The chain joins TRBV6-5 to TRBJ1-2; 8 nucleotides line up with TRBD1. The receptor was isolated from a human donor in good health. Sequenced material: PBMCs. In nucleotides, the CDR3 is TGTGCCAGCAGTAAAACCCCAGGGGGCAGTGGGGACTACACCTTC. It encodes CASSKTPGGSGDYTF.